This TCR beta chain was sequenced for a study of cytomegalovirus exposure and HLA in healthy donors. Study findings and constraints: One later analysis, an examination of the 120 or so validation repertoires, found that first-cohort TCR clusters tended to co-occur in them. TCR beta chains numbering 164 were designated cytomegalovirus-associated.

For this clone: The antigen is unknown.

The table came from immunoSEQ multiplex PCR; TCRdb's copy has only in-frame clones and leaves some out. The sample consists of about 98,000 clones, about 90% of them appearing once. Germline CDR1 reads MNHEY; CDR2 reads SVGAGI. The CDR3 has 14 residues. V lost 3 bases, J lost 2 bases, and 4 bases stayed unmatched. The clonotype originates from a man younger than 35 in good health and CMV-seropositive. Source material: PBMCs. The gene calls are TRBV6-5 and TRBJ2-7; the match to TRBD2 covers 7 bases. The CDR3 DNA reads TGTGCCAGCAGTTATGGAGGGAGGGCCTACGAGCAGTACTTC. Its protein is CASSYGGRAYEQYF.